Included here is one T cell receptor (beta chain) sequence, with context. The sample originates from a study of blood T cell repertoires in COVID-19. Across the whole study: The study drew acute and convalescent COVID-19 samples from the United States, Italy and Spain. Nucleic acid was either cDNA or gDNA, and it came from T cells, B-cell-depleted T cells, or PBMCs.

The germline V gene encodes CDR1 MNHNS and CDR2 SASEGT. CDR3 length: 15 amino acids. V lost 2 bases to trimming and J lost 9 bases, with 17 bases between them. Per the original data handling: Amplified reference gene primers provided the basis for estimating nucleated cell counts. Sequenced by immunoSEQ multiplex PCR; TCRdb stores in-frame clones only, minus some. V and J calls and clone size are given by that table; D and trimming were obtained from the DNA. Counted here are around 100,000 clones, roughly 80% occurring once; the ten biggest clones make up around 12%. The chain has TRBV6-1 and TRBJ1-3; D is undetermined. This sequence originates from a human donor in a cohort sampled during active COVID-19. The sequenced sample was peripheral blood. The CDR3 here is CASSERTEWIGTIYF. CDR3 bases: TGTGCCAGCAGTGAAAGAACAGAGTGGATCGGCACCATATATTTT.